The 8 T cell receptor beta chains listed next were all sequenced from one sample in a study of cytomegalovirus exposure and HLA in healthy donors. The PCR used 60 Vbeta and 13 Jbeta primers. Using immunoSEQ multiplex PCR, the repertoire was profiled, and TCRdb retains in-frame clones only, with some absent. The sample carries 90,000 to 120,000 clones, 73% recorded once. Material: PBMCs. The receptors stem from a man aged 25-40 years in good health and CMV-seronegative.

In this sample, this clone turned up a few times. The chain combines TRBV7-8 with TRBJ2-5; a possible D gene is TRBD2 (5 bases). Germline CDR1 is SGHVS and CDR2 is FQNEAQ. Trimming left V 0 bases short and J 2 bases short, with 10 bases between. The CDR3 runs 15 residues. The CDR3 DNA reads as TGTGCCAGCAGCTTAGCGCTAGGGAGACAAGAGACCCAGTACTTC. Residues: CASSLALGRQETQYF. Complete variable domain (other parts from reference TRBV7-8 and TRBJ2-5): GAGVSQSPRYKVAKRGQDVALRCDPISGHVSLFWYQQALGQGPEFLTYFQNEAQLDKSGLPSDRFFAERPEGSVSTLKIQRTQQEDSAVYLCASSLALGRQETQYFGPGTRLLVL.

The CDR3 region is CASSASLGNEQFF. In DNA, the CDR3 is TGTGCCAGCAGCGCCTCACTAGGAAATGAGCAGTTCTTC. V and J are TRBV7-7 and TRBJ2-1, with D possibly being TRBD2 (5 bases). The CDR3 loop spans 13 amino acids. Germline V gives CDR1 SSHAT, CDR2 FNYEAQ (reference sequence). V lost 5 bases, J lost 7 bases, and 12 bases lay in between.

The chain joins TRBV2 to TRBJ1-1; 8 bases fit TRBD1. The CDR3 loop spans 14 amino acids. The V segment lost 9 bases and the J segment 1 base; nucleotides outside the gene matches: 7. Germline V gives CDR1 SNHLY, CDR2 FYNNEI. The chain's CDR3 is CARDREGSNTEAFF. The CDR3 nucleotides read TGTGCCAGGGACAGGGAGGGGTCGAACACTGAAGCTTTCTTT.

This clone was counted a few times. The chain is built from TRBV28 and TRBJ1-2, with a tentative D call TRBD1 (6 bases). CDR1 and CDR2 from the germline V gene are MDHEN and SYDVKM. The CDR3 is made up of 14 amino acids. Trimming took off 4 bases at V and 7 bases at J, with 16 bases between the two ends. The CDR3 loop reads CASSSEGGPSGYTF. CDR3 bases: TGTGCCAGCAGTTCTGAGGGGGGGCCGTCTGGCTACACCTTC.

This chain connects TRBV10-2 to TRBJ1-3; no reliable D call. The ends were cut back, 6 bases at V and 0 bases at J, with 15 bases in the middle. Per the germline V gene, CDR1 is WSHSY and CDR2 is SAAADI. This CDR3 region has 16 residues. CDR3 protein: CASSSGFYASGNTIYF. CDR3 sequence (DNA): TGCGCCAGCAGCTCAGGATTCTATGCCTCTGGAAACACCATATATTTT.

V gene TRBV6-5 combines with J gene TRBJ1-6; 7 bases agree with TRBD1. After removal of 8 bases from V and 2 bases from J, the junction contained 6 bases not matched to a gene. Germline assignment: CDR1 MNHEY and CDR2 SVGAGI. This CDR3 has 15 amino acids. The CDR3 spells CASFAQGTYNSPLHF. The CDR3 region has the DNA TGTGCCAGCTTCGCACAGGGGACCTATAATTCACCCCTCCACTTT.

In this sample, this clone turned up a few times. This sequence joins TRBV30 and TRBJ2-1, with D possibly TRBD1 on 6 matching bases. The germline CDR1 and CDR2 sequences are GTSNPN and SVGIG (reference sequence). The V end lost 5 bases, the J end lost 4 bases, and 6 bases lay between the germline ends. The CDR3 consists of 11 residues. As DNA, the CDR3 is TGTGCCTGGGGGACATACAATGAGCAGTTCTTC. Translating gives CAWGTYNEQFF.

V and J are TRBV19 and TRBJ1-5; TRBD1 aligns across 9 bases. The CDR3 is 13 residues long. CDR1 and CDR2 from the germline V gene are LNHDA and SQIVND (reference sequence). With V trimmed by 6 bases and J by 7 bases, 4 bases remained unmatched. CDR3 in DNA: TGTGCCAGTAGACGGGACAGGGACCAGCCCCAGCATTTT. Translation: CASRRDRDQPQHF.